What follows describes a single T cell receptor (beta chain). This sample was taken from a study of blood T cell repertoires in COVID-19. Study-wide background: Some COVID-19 samples were acute and others convalescent; all came from the United States, Italy and Spain. T cells, B-cell-depleted T cells, or PBMCs provided the cDNA or gDNA that served as material.

Original processing methods: It was from reference gene primer amplification that nucleated cell counts were estimated. Repertoires were generated with immunoSEQ multiplex PCR, while TCRdb's copy carries only in-frame clones and drops some. The DNA gave D and trimming, while V, J and clone size come from that table. The sample consists of over 250,000 clones, around nine tenths of them appearing once. Per the germline V gene, CDR1 is SGHVS and CDR2 is FQNEAQ. The CDR3 contains 14 residues. V shed 5 bases and J 5 bases; nucleotides not matched to a gene: 8. The rearrangement uses TRBV7-8 and TRBJ1-2; 7 positions match TRBD1. The receptor was isolated from a man aged 45 to 65 with acute or convalescent COVID-19. Sequenced sample: peripheral blood. In nucleotides, the CDR3 is TGTGCCAGCAGCCCCCGGGACAGTTCTTATGGCTACACCTTC. Amino acids: CASSPRDSSYGYTF.